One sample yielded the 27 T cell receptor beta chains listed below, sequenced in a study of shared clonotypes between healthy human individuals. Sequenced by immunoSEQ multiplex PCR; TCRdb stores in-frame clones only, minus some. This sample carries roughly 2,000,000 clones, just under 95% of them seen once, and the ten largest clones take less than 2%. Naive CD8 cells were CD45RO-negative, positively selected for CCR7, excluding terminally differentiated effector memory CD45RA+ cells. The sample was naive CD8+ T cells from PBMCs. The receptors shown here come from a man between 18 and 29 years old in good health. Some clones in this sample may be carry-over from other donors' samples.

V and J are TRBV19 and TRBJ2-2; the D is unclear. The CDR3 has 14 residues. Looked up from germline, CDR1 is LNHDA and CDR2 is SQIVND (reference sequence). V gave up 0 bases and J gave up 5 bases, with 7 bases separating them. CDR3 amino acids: CASSIEGRTGELFF. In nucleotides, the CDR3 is TGTGCCAGTAGTATAGAAGGGCGTACCGGGGAGCTGTTTTTT. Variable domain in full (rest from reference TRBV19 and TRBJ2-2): DGGITQSPKYLFRKEGQNVTLSCEQNLNHDAMYWYRQDPGQGLRLIYYSQIVNDFQKGDIAEGYSVSREKKESFPLTVTSAQKNPTAFYLCASSIEGRTGELFFGEGSRLTVL.

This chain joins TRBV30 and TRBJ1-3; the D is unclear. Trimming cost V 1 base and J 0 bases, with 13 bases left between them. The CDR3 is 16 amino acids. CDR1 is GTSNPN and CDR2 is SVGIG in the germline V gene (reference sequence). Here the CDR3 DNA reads TGTGCCTGGAGTGCCCCCCGAGAGCTCTCTGGAAACACCATATATTTT. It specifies CAWSAPRELSGNTIYF.

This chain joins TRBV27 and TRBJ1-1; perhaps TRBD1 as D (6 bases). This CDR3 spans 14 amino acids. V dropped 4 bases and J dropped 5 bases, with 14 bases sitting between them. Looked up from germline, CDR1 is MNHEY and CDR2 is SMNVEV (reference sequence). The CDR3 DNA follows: TGTGCCAGCAGTTCCGTTCGGGGGCAGACTGAAGCTTTCTTT. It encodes CASSSVRGQTEAFF.

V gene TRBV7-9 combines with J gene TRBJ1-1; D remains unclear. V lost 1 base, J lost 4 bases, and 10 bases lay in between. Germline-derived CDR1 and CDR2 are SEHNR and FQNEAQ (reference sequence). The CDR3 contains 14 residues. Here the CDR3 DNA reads TGTGCCAGCAGCTTAGTGACCGGGAGCACTGAAGCTTTCTTT. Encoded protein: CASSLVTGSTEAFF. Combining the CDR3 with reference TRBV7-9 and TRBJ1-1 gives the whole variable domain DTGVSQNPRHKITKRGQNVTFRCDPISEHNRLYWYRQTLGQGPEFLTYFQNEAQLEKSRLLSDRFSAERPKGSFSTLEIQRTEQGDSAMYLCASSLVTGSTEAFFGQGTRLTVV.

The DNA for the CDR3 is TGTGCCACCGCAAGCCGGGACAGGGACTCCTACGAGCAGTACTTC. Translating gives CATASRDRDSYEQYF. The chain couples TRBV15 to TRBJ2-7; 9 nucleotides align to TRBD1. The CDR3 has 15 amino acids. Losses at the gene ends were 8 bases for V and 0 bases for J; bases not matched to a gene: 8. From germline, CDR1 is LNHNV and CDR2 YYDKDF (reference sequence).

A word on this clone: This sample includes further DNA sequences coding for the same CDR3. Written as DNA, the CDR3 is TGTGCCAGTAGTATACAGGGCCTGAACACTGAAGCTTTCTTT. It yields the protein CASSIQGLNTEAFF. The chain joins TRBV19 to TRBJ1-1; the D gene is possibly TRBD1 (5 bases). Trimming took off 2 bases at V and 0 bases at J, with 7 bases between the two ends. There are 14 residues in the CDR3. Germline V gives CDR1 LNHDA, CDR2 SQIVND (reference sequence).

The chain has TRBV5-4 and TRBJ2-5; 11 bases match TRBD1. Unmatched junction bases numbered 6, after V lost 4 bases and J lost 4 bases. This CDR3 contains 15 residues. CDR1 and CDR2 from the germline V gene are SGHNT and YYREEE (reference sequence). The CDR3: CASSTRTGGRETQYF. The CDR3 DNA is TGTGCCAGCAGCACCCGGACAGGGGGCCGAGAGACCCAGTACTTC.

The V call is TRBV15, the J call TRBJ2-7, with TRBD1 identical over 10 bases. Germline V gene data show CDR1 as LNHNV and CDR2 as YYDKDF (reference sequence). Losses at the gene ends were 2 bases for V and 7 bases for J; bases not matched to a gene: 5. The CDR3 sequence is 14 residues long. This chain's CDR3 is CATSRRQGAQEQYF. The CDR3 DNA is TGTGCCACCAGCAGAAGACAGGGGGCACAAGAGCAGTACTTC.

The chain's CDR3 is CASRPPGTSGRNEQFF. DNA for the CDR3: TGTGCCAGCAGGCCTCCCGGGACTAGCGGGAGAAATGAGCAGTTCTTC. The chain carries TRBV28 and TRBJ2-1, with TRBD2 matching 14 bases. Germline trimming cut 6 bases from V and 7 bases from J; bases unmatched to any gene: 8. Germline-derived CDR1 and CDR2 are MDHEN and SYDVKM. The CDR3 totals 16 residues. The variable domain in full, completed from reference TRBV28 and TRBJ2-1, reads DVKVTQSSRYLVKRTGEKVFLECVQDMDHENMFWYRQDPGLGLRLIYFSYDVKMKEKGDIPEGYSVSREKKERFSLILESASTNQTSMYLCASRPPGTSGRNEQFFGPGTRLTVL.

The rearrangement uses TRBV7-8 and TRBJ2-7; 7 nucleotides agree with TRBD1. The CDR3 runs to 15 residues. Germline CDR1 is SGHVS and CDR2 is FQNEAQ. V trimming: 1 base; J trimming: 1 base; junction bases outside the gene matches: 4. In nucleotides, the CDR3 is TGTGCCAGCAGCTTAGTATCCAGGGGGTCCTACGAGCAGTACTTC. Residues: CASSLVSRGSYEQYF.

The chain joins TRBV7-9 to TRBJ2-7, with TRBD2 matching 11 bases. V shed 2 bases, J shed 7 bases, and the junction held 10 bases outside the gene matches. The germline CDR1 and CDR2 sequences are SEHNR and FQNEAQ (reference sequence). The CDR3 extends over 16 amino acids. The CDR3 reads CASSLPLAGGPLEQYF. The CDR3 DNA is TGTGCCAGCAGCTTACCCCTAGCGGGAGGCCCCCTTGAGCAGTACTTC.

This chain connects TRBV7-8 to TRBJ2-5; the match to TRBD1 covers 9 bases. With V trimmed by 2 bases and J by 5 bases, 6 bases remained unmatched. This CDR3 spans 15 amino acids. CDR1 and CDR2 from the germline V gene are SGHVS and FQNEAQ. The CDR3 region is CASSLYRGTGETQYF. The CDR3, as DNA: TGTGCCAGCAGCTTATATCGGGGGACAGGGGAGACCCAGTACTTC. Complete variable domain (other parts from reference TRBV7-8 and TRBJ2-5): GAGVSQSPRYKVAKRGQDVALRCDPISGHVSLFWYQQALGQGPEFLTYFQNEAQLDKSGLPSDRFFAERPEGSVSTLKIQRTQQEDSAVYLCASSLYRGTGETQYFGPGTRLLVL.

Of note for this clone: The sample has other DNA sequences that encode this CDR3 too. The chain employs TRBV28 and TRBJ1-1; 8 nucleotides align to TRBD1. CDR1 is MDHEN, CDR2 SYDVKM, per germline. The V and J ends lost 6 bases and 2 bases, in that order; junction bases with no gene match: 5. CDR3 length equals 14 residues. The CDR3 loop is CASSLTGGNTEAFF. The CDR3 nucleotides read TGTGCCAGCAGCCTAACAGGGGGAAACACTGAAGCTTTCTTT.

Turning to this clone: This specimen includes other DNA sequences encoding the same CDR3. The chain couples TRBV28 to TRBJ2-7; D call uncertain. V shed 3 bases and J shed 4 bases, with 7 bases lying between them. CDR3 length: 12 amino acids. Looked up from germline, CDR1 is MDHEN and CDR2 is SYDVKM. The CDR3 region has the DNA TGTGCCAGCAGTTTGATTGCGTACGAGCAGTACTTC. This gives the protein CASSLIAYEQYF.

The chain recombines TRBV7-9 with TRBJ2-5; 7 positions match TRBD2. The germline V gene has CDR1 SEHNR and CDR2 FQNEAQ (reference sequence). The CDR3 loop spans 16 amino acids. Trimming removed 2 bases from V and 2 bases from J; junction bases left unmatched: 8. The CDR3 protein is CASSLSGDYSQETQYF. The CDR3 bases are TGTGCCAGCAGCTTAAGTGGGGACTACTCACAAGAGACCCAGTACTTC.

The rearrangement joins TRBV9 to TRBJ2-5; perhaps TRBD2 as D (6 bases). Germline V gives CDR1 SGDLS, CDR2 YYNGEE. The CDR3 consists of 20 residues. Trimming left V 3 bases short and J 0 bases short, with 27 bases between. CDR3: CASSAAYSSGERTNQETQYF. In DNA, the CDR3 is TGTGCCAGCAGCGCGGCTTACTCCTCGGGGGAGCGGACTAACCAAGAGACCCAGTACTTC.

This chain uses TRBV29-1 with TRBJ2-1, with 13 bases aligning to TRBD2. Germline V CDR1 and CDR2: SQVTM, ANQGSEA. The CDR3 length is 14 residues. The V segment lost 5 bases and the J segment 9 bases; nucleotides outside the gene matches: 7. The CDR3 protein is CSVLGLAGAGEQFF. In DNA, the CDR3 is TGCAGCGTTTTAGGACTAGCGGGAGCGGGTGAGCAGTTCTTC.

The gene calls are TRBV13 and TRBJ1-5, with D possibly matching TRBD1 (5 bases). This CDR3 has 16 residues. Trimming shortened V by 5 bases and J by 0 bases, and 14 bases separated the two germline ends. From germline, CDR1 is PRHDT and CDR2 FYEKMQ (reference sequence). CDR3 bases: TGTGCCAGCAGCCGGGGACCGGGGAATAGCAATCAGCCCCAGCATTTT. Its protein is CASSRGPGNSNQPQHF.

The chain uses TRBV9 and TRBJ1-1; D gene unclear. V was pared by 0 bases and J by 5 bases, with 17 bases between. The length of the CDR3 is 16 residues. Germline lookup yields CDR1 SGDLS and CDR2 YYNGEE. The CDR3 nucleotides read TGTGCCAGCAGCGTAGGATCTGGGCAGCGGGAAACTGAAGCTTTCTTT. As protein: CASSVGSGQRETEAFF.

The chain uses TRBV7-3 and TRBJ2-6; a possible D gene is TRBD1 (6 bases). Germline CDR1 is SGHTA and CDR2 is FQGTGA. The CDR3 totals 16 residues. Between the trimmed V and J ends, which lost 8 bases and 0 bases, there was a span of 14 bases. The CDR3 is CASAPGTSSGANVLTF. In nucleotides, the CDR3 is TGTGCCAGCGCCCCCGGGACATCCTCTGGGGCCAACGTCCTGACTTTC. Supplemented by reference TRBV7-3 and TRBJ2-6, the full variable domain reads GAGVSQTPSNKVTEKGKYVELRCDPISGHTALYWYRQSLGQGPEFLIYFQGTGAADDSGLPNDRFFAVRPEGSVSTLKIQRTERGDSAVYLCASAPGTSSGANVLTFGAGSRLTVL.

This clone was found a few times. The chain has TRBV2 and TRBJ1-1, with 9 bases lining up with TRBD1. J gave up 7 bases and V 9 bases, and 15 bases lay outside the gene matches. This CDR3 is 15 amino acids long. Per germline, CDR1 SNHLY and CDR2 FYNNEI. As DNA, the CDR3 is TGTGCCAGGCCCGGATCCGGGACAGGGCCTGTTGAAGCTTTCTTT. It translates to CARPGSGTGPVEAFF.

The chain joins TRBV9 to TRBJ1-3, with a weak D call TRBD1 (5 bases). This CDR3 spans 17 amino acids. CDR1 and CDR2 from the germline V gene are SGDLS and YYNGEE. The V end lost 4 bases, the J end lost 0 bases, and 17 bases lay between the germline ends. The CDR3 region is CASSPRAGVLSGNTIYF. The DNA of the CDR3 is TGTGCCAGCAGCCCTCGAGCGGGGGTACTCTCTGGAAACACCATATATTTT.

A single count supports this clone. The CDR3, as DNA: TGCGCCAGCAGCCCCAGACAGGCAGGCCCCGGGGAGCTGTTTTTT. Amino acid sequence: CASSPRQAGPGELFF. This sequence joins TRBV5-1 and TRBJ2-2, with a tentative D call TRBD1 (6 bases). The germline V gene has CDR1 SGHRS and CDR2 YFSETQ. The CDR3 sequence is 15 residues long. Trimming stripped 4 bases from V and 6 bases from J, with 16 bases between.

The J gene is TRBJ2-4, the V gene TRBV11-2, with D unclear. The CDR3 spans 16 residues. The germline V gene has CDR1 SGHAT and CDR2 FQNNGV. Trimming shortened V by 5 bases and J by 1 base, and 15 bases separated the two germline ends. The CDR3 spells CASSPLLGTAKNIQYF. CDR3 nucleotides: TGTGCCAGCAGCCCCCTCCTGGGAACGGCCAAAAACATTCAGTACTTC.

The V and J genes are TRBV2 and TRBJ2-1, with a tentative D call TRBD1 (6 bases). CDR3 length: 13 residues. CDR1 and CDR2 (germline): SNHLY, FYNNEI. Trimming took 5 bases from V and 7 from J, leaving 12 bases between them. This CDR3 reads CASSPRTENEQFF. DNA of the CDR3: TGTGCCAGCAGTCCCCGGACAGAGAATGAGCAGTTCTTC.

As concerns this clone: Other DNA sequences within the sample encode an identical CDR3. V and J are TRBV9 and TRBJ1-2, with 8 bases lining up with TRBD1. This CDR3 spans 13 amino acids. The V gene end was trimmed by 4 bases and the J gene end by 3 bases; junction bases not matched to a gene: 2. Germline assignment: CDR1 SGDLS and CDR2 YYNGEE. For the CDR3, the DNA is TGTGCCAGCAGCCTGACAGGGGACTATGGCTACACCTTC. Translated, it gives CASSLTGDYGYTF.

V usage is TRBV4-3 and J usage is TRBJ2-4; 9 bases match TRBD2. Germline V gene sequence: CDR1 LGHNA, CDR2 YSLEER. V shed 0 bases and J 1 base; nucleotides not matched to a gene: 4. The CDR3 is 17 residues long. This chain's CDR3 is CASSQDWTSAAKNIQYF. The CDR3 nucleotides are TGCGCCAGCAGCCAAGATTGGACTAGCGCGGCCAAAAACATTCAGTACTTC.